The clone carrying this T cell receptor (beta chain) was seen once. As handled by the study authors: Using reference gene primer amplification, nucleated cell counts were estimated. Generated by immunoSEQ multiplex PCR, the TCRdb table keeps only in-frame clones and is missing some. V and J calls and clone size are as listed in that table; D and trimming were resolved from the DNA. The sample contains 400,000 to 450,000 clones, 80% to 90% of which appear only once. The data stem from a study of blood T cell repertoires in COVID-19. Study overall: The samples span acute and convalescent COVID-19 from the United States, Italy and Spain. T cells, B-cell-depleted T cells, or PBMCs supplied cDNA or gDNA.

The CDR3 extends over 15 amino acids. Germline loops: CDR1 SEHNR, CDR2 FQNEAQ (reference sequence). V trimming: 5 bases; J trimming: 4 bases; junction bases outside the gene matches: 4. In assigning cohorts, the study relied on participant-reported clinical history. The receptor comes from a man aged 25 to 45 who had recovered from COVID-19. What was sequenced was PBMCs or T cells enriched from blood (not recorded which). The rearrangement links TRBV7-9 to TRBJ2-1, with TRBD2 matching over 11 bases. The CDR3 protein is CASSSGLAGYNEQFF. The CDR3 DNA is TGTGCCAGCAGCAGCGGACTAGCGGGTTACAATGAGCAGTTCTTC.